A selection of T cell receptor beta chains follows, all from one sample in a study of cytomegalovirus exposure and HLA in healthy donors. Method: immunoSEQ multiplex PCR; TCRdb's copy keeps in-frame clones and lacks some. The sample has approximately 71,000 clones, 85% to 95% seen once. The specimen sequenced was PBMCs. These receptors all stem from a woman aged 18-29 years in good health and CMV-seronegative. The CDR3 runs from the conserved cysteine through the conserved F or W. Fields, in order: J gene, D gene, clone size, V gene, CDR3 DNA, CDR3 protein. The D gene is left open where the match is weak. Size tells how often a clone was seen (once, few, many) or the class of an expanded clone, and some rows leave it out.

TRBJ1-1	NA	NA	TRBV10-3	TGTGCCATGGGTACAGAGGGAAACACTGAAGCTTTCTTT	CAMGTEGNTEAFF
TRBJ2-6	NA	NA	TRBV27	TGTGCCAGCAGTTTGCGAGTAAACGGGGCCAACGTCCTGACTTTC	CASSLRVNGANVLTF
TRBJ1-1	NA	NA	TRBV4-1	TGCGCCAGCAGCCTTGACAGGAACACTGAAGCTTTCTTT	CASSLDRNTEAFF
TRBJ2-2	NA	NA	TRBV9	TGTGCCAGCAGCGTAGCAACAGGGAGGAACACCGGGGAGCTGTTTTTT	CASSVATGRNTGELFF
TRBJ1-5	NA	NA	TRBV28	TGTGCCAGCAGTTTAGGGCTAGGGGGTCTTTTCAATCAGCCCCAGCATTTT	CASSLGLGGLFNQPQHF
TRBJ2-5	NA	NA	TRBV7-9	TGTGCCAGCAGCTTACGAGGGCTCGAGACCCAGTACTTC	CASSLRGLETQYF
TRBJ2-7	NA	NA	TRBV6-1	TGTGCCAGCAGTCCCCAATTGGGGAGCTCCTACGAGCAGTACTTC	CASSPQLGSSYEQYF
TRBJ2-7	NA	NA	TRBV7-9	TGTGCCAGCAGCCCATCAGTCGGCGGGCCGATTTACTACGAGCAGTACTTC	CASSPSVGGPIYYEQYF
TRBJ2-1	NA	NA	TRBV9	TGTGCCAGCAGCGTAACAATGCCTGGAGGTGGCCCAAATGAGCAGTTCTTC	CASSVTMPGGGPNEQFF
TRBJ1-5	NA	NA	TRBV19	TGTGCCAGTAAAAGGGGTCAGAATACCAATTTTGAGCCCCAGCATTTT	CASKRGQNTNFEPQHF
TRBJ2-3	NA	NA	TRBV11-1	TGTGCCAGCACCGACAGGACCCAATCGGGAGATACGCAGTATTTT	CASTDRTQSGDTQYF
TRBJ2-1	TRBD2	NA	TRBV5-1	TGCGCCAGCAGCCCAAGAGTAGCGGGGGGAAGCTCCTACAATGAGCAGTTCTTC	CASSPRVAGGSSYNEQFF
TRBJ2-2	NA	once	TRBV11-2	TGTGCCAGCAGCTTTTCGAGCACCGGGGAGCTGTTTTTT	CASSFSSTGELFF
TRBJ1-1	NA	NA	TRBV7-9	TGTGCCAGCAGCCGTTCTACGGGCACTGAAGCTTTCTTT	CASSRSTGTEAFF
TRBJ2-1	TRBD2	NA	TRBV23-1	TGCGCCAGCAGTCACCCCGGACTAGCGGTGGATGAGCAGTTCTTC	CASSHPGLAVDEQFF
TRBJ2-1	TRBD1	NA	TRBV28	TGTGCCAGCAGTCCACCGGGACAGGAGTACAATGAGCAGTTCTTC	CASSPPGQEYNEQFF
TRBJ2-2	TRBD1	NA	TRBV6-5	TGTGCCACTAAGAGGACAGGGGGAACCGGGGAGCTGTTTTTT	CATKRTGGTGELFF
TRBJ2-7	NA	NA	TRBV19	TGTGCCAGTAGTACGACACCGCGCTACGAGCAGTACTTC	CASSTTPRYEQYF
TRBJ2-1	TRBD2	NA	TRBV4-2	TGTGCCAGCAACACATTGGGGACTAGCGGATACAATGAGCAGTTCTTC	CASNTLGTSGYNEQFF
TRBJ2-7	NA	once	TRBV20-1	TGCAGTGCCCGAACAGGGCCCGAGCAGTACTTC	CSARTGPEQYF
TRBJ2-5	TRBD2	NA	TRBV10-3	TGTGCCATCAGTGAGTCGAACAGCGGGGGGGTTAAAGAGACCCAGTACTTC	CAISESNSGGVKETQYF
TRBJ1-1	NA	NA	TRBV2	TGTGCCAGCAGTGGAGACAGAGCCACTGAAGCTTTCTTT	CASSGDRATEAFF
TRBJ2-1	TRBD1	NA	TRBV5-1	TGCGCCAGCAGCGGACAGGGGGCTCACAATGAGCAGTTCTTC	CASSGQGAHNEQFF
TRBJ1-4	NA	NA	TRBV19	TGTGCCAGTAAGCAGGGCCCTAATGAAAAACTGTTTTTT	CASKQGPNEKLFF
TRBJ2-5	NA	NA	TRBV5-4	TGTGCCAGCAGCTTGGATAGATACCAGGGGGAGACCCAGTACTTC	CASSLDRYQGETQYF
TRBJ2-3	TRBD1	few	TRBV6-1	TGTGCCAGCAGTGAAAGCAGGACAGGGGCAGATACGCAGTATTTT	CASSESRTGADTQYF
TRBJ2-2	NA	NA	TRBV7-9	TGTGCCAGCAGCCCCCCGGGGGTGGTGCTGTTTTTT	CASSPPGVVLFF
TRBJ2-1	TRBD2	once	TRBV11-3	TGTGCCAGCAGCTTGGAGCGGGGACGCTACAATGAGCAGTTCTTC	CASSLERGRYNEQFF
TRBJ2-5	NA	NA	TRBV5-1	TGCGCCAGCAGCGTCCCGACAGGTCGGGAGACCCAGTACTTC	CASSVPTGRETQYF
TRBJ2-3	TRBD2	NA	TRBV7-3	TGTGCCAGCAGCACGGGACTAGCGGGAGTCAAAGGGCCAGATACGCAGTATTTT	CASSTGLAGVKGPDTQYF
TRBJ2-7	NA	NA	TRBV7-2	TGTGCCAGCAGCTTAGAACGACTCTACGAGCAGTACTTC	CASSLERLYEQYF